This T cell receptor beta chain comes out of a study of OX40 agonist ivuxolimab in advanced cancers. The CDR3 spans 13 residues. The germline V gene encodes CDR1 LGHNA and CDR2 YSLEER. Trimming pared 0 bases from V and 3 bases from J, leaving 6 bases between. TCRdb's copy holds only in-frame clones and misses some; the assay was immunoSEQ multiplex PCR. The data hold around 34,000 clones, with around four fifths observed a single time. There are a few counts of this clone. This clonotype was obtained from an adult with an advanced solid tumor such as melanoma, head and neck, liver or kidney cancer. The rearrangement uses TRBV4-3 and TRBJ2-7; D is ambiguous. The sample here was CD4+ or CD8+ T cells sorted from blood, taken in a trial of the OX40 agonist ivuxolimab. CDR3 nucleotides: TGCGCCAGCAGCCAAGATCAGAGCTACGAGCAGTACTTC. Translation: CASSQDQSYEQYF.